One T cell receptor (beta chain) is described in this entry. The data were produced by immunoSEQ multiplex PCR, yet TCRdb's version contains in-frame clones alone and is incomplete. The repertoire consists of roughly 54,000 clones, with approximately 79% occurring once and the leading ten covering 3% to 4%. Trimming took 6 bases from V and 5 from J; bases not matched to a gene: 6. The CDR3 has 15 amino acids. Germline assignment: CDR1 MNHNS and CDR2 SASEGT. The data were taken from a study of radiotherapy plus CTLA-4 blockade in lung cancer. This TCR was recovered from a human donor with non-small cell lung cancer who had a partial response to radiotherapy plus ipilimumab. The starting material was peripheral blood, obtained from a patient treated with radiotherapy plus ipilimumab. J is TRBJ1-5 and V is TRBV6-1; TRBD1 matches 11 bases. DNA of the CDR3: TGTGCCAGCAGATATGGACAGGGGGCGCATCAGCCCCAGCATTTT. The encoded protein is CASRYGQGAHQPQHF.